Sequencing of this T cell receptor beta chain was carried out in a study of blood T cell repertoires in COVID-19. From germline, CDR1 is SGHKS and CDR2 YYEKEE (reference sequence). The V end was cut by 2 bases, the J end by 2 bases, with 13 bases between. This CDR3 has 15 amino acids. TCRdb's table, derived via immunoSEQ multiplex PCR, lists solely in-frame clones and lacks some. The sample holds just over 350,000 clones, approximately 86% seen once. The sequencing input was peripheral blood. This receptor was obtained from an older woman with COVID-19, enrolled during active disease. J is TRBJ2-5 and V is TRBV5-5; the D is unclear. CDR3 DNA sequence: TGTGCCAGCAGCTTCCAGAGGCTGGTACAAGAGACCCAGTACTTC. This translates into CASSFQRLVQETQYF.